Presented here are 10 T cell receptor beta chains from one specimen sequenced in a study of cytomegalovirus exposure and HLA in healthy donors. PCR amplification relied on 60 Vbeta primers (plus 13 Jbeta primers). Profiling relied on immunoSEQ multiplex PCR, and the TCRdb table lists in-frame clones only, not all of them. The data show 150,000 to 200,000 clones, with 65% to 70% seen just once and about 9.4% held by the top ten. Sequencing input: PBMCs. These receptors all come from a man aged 25-45 years in good health and CMV-seropositive.

The chain links TRBV6-5 to TRBJ1-2, with D uncertain. CDR1 is MNHEY, CDR2 SVGAGI, per germline. The CDR3 covers 12 residues. Trimming shortened V by 9 bases and J by 4 bases, and 12 bases separated the two germline ends. CDR3 sequence reads: CASGWATYGYTF. CDR3 nucleotides: TGTGCCAGTGGCTGGGCGACCTATGGCTACACCTTC.

The chain links TRBV19 to TRBJ1-3; 7 bases are a match to TRBD1. The CDR3 length is 14 residues. Germline CDR1 LNHDA, CDR2 SQIVND (reference sequence). The V and J ends lost 2 bases and 3 bases, in that order; junction bases with no gene match: 1. CDR3 protein: CASSIRGHGNTIYF. CDR3 sequence (DNA): TGTGCCAGTAGTATAAGGGGGCATGGAAACACCATATATTTT. Based on the CDR3 plus reference TRBV19 and TRBJ1-3, the full variable domain is DGGITQSPKYLFRKEGQNVTLSCEQNLNHDAMYWYRQDPGQGLRLIYYSQIVNDFQKGDIAEGYSVSREKKESFPLTVTSAQKNPTAFYLCASSIRGHGNTIYFGEGSWLTVV.

Note on this clone: Sequence at one end of the junction differs from germline and may be a read error. The rearrangement uses TRBV7-7 and TRBJ2-1; a weak D match, TRBD2 (6 bases). The CDR3 length is 18 residues. In germline, CDR1 is SSHAT, CDR2 FNYEAQ (reference sequence). The CDR3 protein is CASSLAVFRAGYNNEQFF. The CDR3 nucleotides are TGTGCTAGCAGCTTAGCGGTGTTTAGGGCGGGATACAACAATGAGCAGTTCTTC.

This clone was observed a single time. The chain employs TRBV7-2 and TRBJ2-7; possibly TRBD2 for D (6 bases). V was shortened by 6 bases and J by 6 bases, with 15 bases between the two germline ends. Germline CDR1 SGHTA, CDR2 FQGNSA. This CDR3 region has 13 residues. Here the CDR3 DNA reads TGTGCCAGCAGACCAGGGACTCCCCTCGAGCAGTACTTC. Translating it yields CASRPGTPLEQYF.

The chain carries TRBV9 and TRBJ2-7, with TRBD2 matching over 8 bases. The CDR3 has 15 amino acids. V shed 3 bases, J shed 7 bases, and the junction held 12 bases outside the gene matches. The V gene's germline CDR1 is SGDLS and CDR2 YYNGEE. DNA of the CDR3: TGTGCCAGCAGCGGCAGCGGGGGTAATCCGGGAGAGCAGTACTTC. It codes for CASSGSGGNPGEQYF.

The chain joins TRBV5-3 to TRBJ1-5; 7 nucleotides align to TRBD1. TRBV5-3 is flagged as an ORF with uncertain function. V shed 3 bases and J 6 bases; nucleotides not matched to a gene: 0. This CDR3 region has 12 residues. In DNA form, the CDR3 reads TGTGCCAGAAGCTACAGGGGTCAGCCCCAGCATTTT. Translation: CARSYRGQPQHF.

This rearrangement joins TRBV6-1 to TRBJ2-3, with TRBD1 matching over 9 bases. The junction had 7 bases not matched to a gene; V was cut back by 6 bases and J by 3 bases. This CDR3 region has 15 residues. The germline V gene has CDR1 MNHNS and CDR2 SASEGT. In DNA form, the CDR3 reads TGTGCCAGCAGGGACGAACAGGGGGCGACAGATACGCAGTATTTT. Encoded protein: CASRDEQGATDTQYF.

V and J are TRBV6-5 and TRBJ1-3, with 7 bases aligning to TRBD1. The CDR3 runs 12 residues. The germline V gene encodes CDR1 MNHEY and CDR2 SVGAGI. J lost 4 bases, V lost 6 bases, and 0 bases had no gene match. CDR3 region: CASRTGGNTIYF. The CDR3 nucleotides are TGTGCCAGCAGGACAGGGGGAAACACCATATATTTT.

The V call is TRBV11-2, the J call TRBJ2-5; 9 nucleotides match TRBD2. This CDR3 spans 15 amino acids. Germline lookup yields CDR1 SGHAT and CDR2 FQNNGV. V shed 3 bases, J shed 2 bases, and the junction held 4 bases outside the gene matches. CDR3 DNA: TGTGCCAGCAGCTTGACTAGCGGCCTACAAGAGACCCAGTACTTC. Translating it yields CASSLTSGLQETQYF.

CDR3 coding DNA: TGTGCCAGCAGCAAAGGAAACGGAGATCCCCCCTACGAGCAGTACTTC. Amino acids: CASSKGNGDPPYEQYF. The genes are TRBV21-1 and TRBJ2-7; TRBD2 was called by the table and not checked on the DNA. TRBV21-1 is an annotated pseudogene. The CDR3 sequence is 16 residues long.